The clone carrying this T cell receptor (beta chain) was counted between two and nine times. What it binds is not known. The data were obtained in a study of identical twins. Overall study results and limits: Out-of-frame TCR alpha sharing in monozygotic twins exceeded recombination model predictions.

TCRdb processed the 5' RACE reads anew with MiXCR; each CDR3 protein has one entry. Counted here are about 250,000 distinct CDR3 sequences, 6% to 8.5% occurring once; the ten biggest clones make up less than 6.5%. All of the donors were Caucasians in good health. Trimming left V 6 bases short and J 0 bases short, with 8 bases between. CDR3 length equals 14 residues. Germline V gene sequence: CDR1 KGHDR, CDR2 SFDVKD. The same specimen was also included in a second study, on yellow fever vaccine responses in identical twins. From that report: The authors reported partly convergent, partly personalized vaccine responses in identical twins.

The sequence derives from a woman aged 18-29 years in good health. Sequencing input: CD8+ T cells sorted from blood. This chain joins TRBV24-1 and TRBJ2-1; D is ambiguous. The CDR3 loop reads CATSSGYSYNEQFF. Written as DNA, the CDR3 is TGTGCCACCAGTTCGGGCTACTCCTACAATGAGCAGTTCTTC.